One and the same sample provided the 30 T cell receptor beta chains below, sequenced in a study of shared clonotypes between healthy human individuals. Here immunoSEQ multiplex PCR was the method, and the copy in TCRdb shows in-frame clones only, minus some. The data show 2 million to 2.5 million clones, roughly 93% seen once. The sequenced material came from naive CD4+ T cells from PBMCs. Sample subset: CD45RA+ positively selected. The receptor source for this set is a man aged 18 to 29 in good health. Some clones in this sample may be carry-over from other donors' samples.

The CDR3 spells CASSPDIGNTIYF. Here the CDR3 DNA reads TGCGCCAGCAGCCCTGACATCGGAAACACCATATATTTT. The rearrangement joins TRBV5-1 to TRBJ1-3, with D unclear. Germline V CDR1 and CDR2: SGHRS, YFSETQ. This CDR3 is 13 amino acids long. V gave up 4 bases and J gave up 4 bases, with 9 bases separating them. The entire variable domain, with the rest obtained from reference TRBV5-1 and TRBJ1-3, is as follows: KAGVTQTPRYLIKTRGQQVTLSCSPISGHRSVSWYQQTPGQGLQFLFEYFSETQRNKGNFPGRFSGRQFSNSRSEMNVSTLELGDSALYLCASSPDIGNTIYFGEGSWLTVV.

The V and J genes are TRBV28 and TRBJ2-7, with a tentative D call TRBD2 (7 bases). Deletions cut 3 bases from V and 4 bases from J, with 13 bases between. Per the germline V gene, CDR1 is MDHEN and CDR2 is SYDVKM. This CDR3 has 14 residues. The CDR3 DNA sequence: TGTGCCAGCAGTTTTGAGGGGAGGGGGTACGAGCAGTACTTC. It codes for CASSFEGRGYEQYF.

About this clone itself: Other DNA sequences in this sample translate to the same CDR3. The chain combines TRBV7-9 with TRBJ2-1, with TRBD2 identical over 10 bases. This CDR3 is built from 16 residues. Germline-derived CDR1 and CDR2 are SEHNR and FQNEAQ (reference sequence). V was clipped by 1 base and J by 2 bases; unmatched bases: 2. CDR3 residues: CASSLGSGRAYNEQFF. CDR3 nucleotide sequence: TGTGCCAGCAGCTTAGGGAGCGGGAGGGCCTACAATGAGCAGTTCTTC.

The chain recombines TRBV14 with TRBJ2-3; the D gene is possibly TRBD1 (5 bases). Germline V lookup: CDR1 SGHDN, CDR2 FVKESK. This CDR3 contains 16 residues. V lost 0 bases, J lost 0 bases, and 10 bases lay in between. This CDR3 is CASSQDRAPSTDTQYF. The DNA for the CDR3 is TGTGCCAGCAGCCAAGACAGGGCCCCTAGCACAGATACGCAGTATTTT.

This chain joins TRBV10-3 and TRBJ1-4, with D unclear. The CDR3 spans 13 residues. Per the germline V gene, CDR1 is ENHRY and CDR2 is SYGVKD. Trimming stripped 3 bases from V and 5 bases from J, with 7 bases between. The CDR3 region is CAISDRRNEKLFF. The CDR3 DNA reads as TGTGCCATCAGTGACAGGCGAAATGAAAAACTGTTTTTT.

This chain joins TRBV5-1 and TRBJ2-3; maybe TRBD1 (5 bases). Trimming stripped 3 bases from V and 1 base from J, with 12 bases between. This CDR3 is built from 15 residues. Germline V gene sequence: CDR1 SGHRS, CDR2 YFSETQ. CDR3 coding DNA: TGCGCCAGCAGCTCCGATGGGGCCCGCACAGATACGCAGTATTTT. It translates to CASSSDGARTDTQYF.

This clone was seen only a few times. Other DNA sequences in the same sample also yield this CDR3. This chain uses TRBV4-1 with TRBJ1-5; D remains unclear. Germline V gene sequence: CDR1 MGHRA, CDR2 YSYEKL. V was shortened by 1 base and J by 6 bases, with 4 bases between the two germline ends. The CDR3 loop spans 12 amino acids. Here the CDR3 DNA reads TGCGCCAGCAGCCAAGTTGGTCAGCCCCAGCATTTT. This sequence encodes CASSQVGQPQHF.

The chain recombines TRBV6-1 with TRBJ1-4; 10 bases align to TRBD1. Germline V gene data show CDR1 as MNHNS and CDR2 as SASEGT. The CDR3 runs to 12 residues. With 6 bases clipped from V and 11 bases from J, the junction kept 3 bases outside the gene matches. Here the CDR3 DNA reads TGTGCCAGCAGCGGGACAGGGGATAAACTGTTTTTT. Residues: CASSGTGDKLFF.

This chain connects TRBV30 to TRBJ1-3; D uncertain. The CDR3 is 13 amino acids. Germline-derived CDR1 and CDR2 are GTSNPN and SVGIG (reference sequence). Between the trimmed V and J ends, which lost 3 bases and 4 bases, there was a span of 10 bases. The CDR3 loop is CAWRNPSGNTIYF. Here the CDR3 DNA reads TGTGCCTGGAGAAATCCGTCCGGAAACACCATATATTTT.

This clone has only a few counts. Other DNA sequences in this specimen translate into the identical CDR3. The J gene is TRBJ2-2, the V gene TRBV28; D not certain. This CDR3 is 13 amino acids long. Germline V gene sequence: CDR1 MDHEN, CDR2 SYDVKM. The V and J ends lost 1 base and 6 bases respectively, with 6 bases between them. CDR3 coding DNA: TGTGCCAGCAGTTTATCCGGGCCCGGGGAGCTGTTTTTT. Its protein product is CASSLSGPGELFF.

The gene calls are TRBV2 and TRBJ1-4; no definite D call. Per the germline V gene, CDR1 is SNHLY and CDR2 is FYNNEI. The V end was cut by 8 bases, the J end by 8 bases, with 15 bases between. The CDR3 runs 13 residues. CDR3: CASGSGKGEKLFF. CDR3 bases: TGTGCCAGCGGGAGCGGTAAGGGCGAAAAACTGTTTTTT.

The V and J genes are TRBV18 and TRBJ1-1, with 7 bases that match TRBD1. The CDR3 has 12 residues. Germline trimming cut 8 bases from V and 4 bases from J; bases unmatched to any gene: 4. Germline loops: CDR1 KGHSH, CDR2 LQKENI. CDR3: CASLRGGTEAFF. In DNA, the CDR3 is TGTGCCAGCCTCAGGGGGGGCACTGAAGCTTTCTTT.

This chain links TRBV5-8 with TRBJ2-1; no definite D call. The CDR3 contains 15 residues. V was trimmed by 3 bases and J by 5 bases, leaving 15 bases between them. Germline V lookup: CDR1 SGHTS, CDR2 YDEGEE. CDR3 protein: CASSYQGYRDNEQFF. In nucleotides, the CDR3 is TGTGCCAGCAGCTACCAAGGGTATAGAGACAATGAGCAGTTCTTC.

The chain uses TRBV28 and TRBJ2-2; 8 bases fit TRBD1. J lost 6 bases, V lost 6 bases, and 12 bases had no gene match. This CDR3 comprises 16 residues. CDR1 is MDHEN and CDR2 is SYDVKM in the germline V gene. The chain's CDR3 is CASSTPHQGAAGELFF. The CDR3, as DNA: TGTGCCAGCAGCACCCCTCACCAGGGGGCCGCCGGGGAGCTGTTTTTT.

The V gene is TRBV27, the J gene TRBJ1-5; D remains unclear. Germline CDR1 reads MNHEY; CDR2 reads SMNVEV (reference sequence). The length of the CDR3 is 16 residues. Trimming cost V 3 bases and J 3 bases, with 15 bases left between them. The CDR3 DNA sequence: TGTGCCAGCAGTTTGGGCTTACCCACCGCCAATCAGCCCCAGCATTTT. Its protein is CASSLGLPTANQPQHF.

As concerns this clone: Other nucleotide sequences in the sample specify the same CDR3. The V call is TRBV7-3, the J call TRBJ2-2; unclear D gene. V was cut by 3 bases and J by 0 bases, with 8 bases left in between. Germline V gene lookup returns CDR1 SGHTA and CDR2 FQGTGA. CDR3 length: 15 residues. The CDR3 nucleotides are TGTGCCAGCAGCTTGGGCCTAGCGAACACCGGGGAGCTGTTTTTT. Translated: CASSLGLANTGELFF.

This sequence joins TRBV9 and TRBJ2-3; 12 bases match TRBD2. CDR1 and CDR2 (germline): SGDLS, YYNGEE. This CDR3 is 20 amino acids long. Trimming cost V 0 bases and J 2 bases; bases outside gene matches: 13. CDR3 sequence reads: CASSVGDGSRLAGVTDTQYF. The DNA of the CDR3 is TGTGCCAGCAGCGTAGGCGATGGGTCCCGACTAGCGGGAGTCACAGATACGCAGTATTTT.

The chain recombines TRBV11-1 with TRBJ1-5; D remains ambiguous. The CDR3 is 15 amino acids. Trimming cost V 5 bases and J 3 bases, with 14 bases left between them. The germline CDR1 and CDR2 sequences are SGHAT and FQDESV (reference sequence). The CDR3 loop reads CASSPGLAINQPQHF. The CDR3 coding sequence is TGTGCCAGCAGCCCGGGCTTGGCCATCAATCAGCCCCAGCATTTT.

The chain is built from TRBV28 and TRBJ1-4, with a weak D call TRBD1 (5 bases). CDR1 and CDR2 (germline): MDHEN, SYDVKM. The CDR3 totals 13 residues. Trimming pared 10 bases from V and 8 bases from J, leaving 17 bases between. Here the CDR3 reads CATMGGEGEKLFF. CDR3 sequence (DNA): TGTGCCACCATGGGAGGGGAGGGGGAAAAACTGTTTTTT.

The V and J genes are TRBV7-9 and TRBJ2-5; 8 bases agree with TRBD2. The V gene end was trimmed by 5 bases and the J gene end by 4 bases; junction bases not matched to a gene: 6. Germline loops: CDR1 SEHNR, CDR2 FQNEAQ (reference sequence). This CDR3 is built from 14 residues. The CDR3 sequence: CASSRGGILETQYF. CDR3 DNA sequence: TGTGCCAGCAGCCGGGGGGGAATCCTAGAGACCCAGTACTTC.

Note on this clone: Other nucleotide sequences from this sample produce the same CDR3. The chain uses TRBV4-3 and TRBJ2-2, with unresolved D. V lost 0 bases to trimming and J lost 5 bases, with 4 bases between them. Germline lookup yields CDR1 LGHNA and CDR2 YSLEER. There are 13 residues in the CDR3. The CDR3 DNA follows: TGCGCCAGCAGCCAAGAAGCTACCGGGGAGCTGTTTTTT. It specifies CASSQEATGELFF.

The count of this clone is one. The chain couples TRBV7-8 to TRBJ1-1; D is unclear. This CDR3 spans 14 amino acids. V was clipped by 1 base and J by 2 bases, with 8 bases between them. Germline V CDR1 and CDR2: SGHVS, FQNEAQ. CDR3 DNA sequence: TGTGCCAGCAGCTTAGTTACGGATAACACTGAAGCTTTCTTT. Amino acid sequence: CASSLVTDNTEAFF. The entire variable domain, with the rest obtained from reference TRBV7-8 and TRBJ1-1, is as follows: GAGVSQSPRYKVAKRGQDVALRCDPISGHVSLFWYQQALGQGPEFLTYFQNEAQLDKSGLPSDRFFAERPEGSVSTLKIQRTQQEDSAVYLCASSLVTDNTEAFFGQGTRLTVV.

In DNA form, the CDR3 reads TGTGCCAGCTCACCCCGCCTAGGTCAAGAGACCCAGTACTTC. Its translation: CASSPRLGQETQYF. This sequence joins TRBV18 and TRBJ2-5; D not resolved. The V gene lost 3 bases and the J gene lost 2 bases, with 10 bases spanning the gap. This CDR3 spans 14 amino acids. CDR1 is KGHSH, CDR2 LQKENI, per germline.

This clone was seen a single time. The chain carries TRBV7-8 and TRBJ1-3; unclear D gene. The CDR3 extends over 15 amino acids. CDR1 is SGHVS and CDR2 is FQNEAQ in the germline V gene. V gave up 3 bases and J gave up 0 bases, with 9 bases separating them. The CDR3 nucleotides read TGTGCCAGCAGCTTTAGTGTGAGCTCTGGAAACACCATATATTTT. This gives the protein CASSFSVSSGNTIYF.

CDR3 DNA sequence: TGTGCCAGCAGCCCGGTGGGGTCCCGTCGCGAGCAGTACTTC. This encodes CASSPVGSRREQYF. The genes are TRBV28 and TRBJ2-7; D gene unclear. Germline V gene sequence: CDR1 MDHEN, CDR2 SYDVKM. V shed 6 bases and J shed 6 bases, with 18 bases lying between them. The CDR3 loop spans 14 amino acids.

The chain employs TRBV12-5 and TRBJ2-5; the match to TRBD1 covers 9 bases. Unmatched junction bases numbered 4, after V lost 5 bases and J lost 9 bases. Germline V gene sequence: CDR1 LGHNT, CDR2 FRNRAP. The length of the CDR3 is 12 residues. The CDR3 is CASGQTGGSQYF. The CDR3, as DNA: TGTGCTAGTGGTCAGACAGGGGGGTCCCAGTACTTC.

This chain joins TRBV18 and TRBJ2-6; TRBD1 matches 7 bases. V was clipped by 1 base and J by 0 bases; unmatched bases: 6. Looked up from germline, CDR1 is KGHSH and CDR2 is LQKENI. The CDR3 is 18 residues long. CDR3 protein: CASSPQQGVSSGANVLTF. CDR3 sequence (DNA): TGTGCCAGCTCACCACAGCAGGGGGTTAGCTCTGGGGCCAACGTCCTGACTTTC.

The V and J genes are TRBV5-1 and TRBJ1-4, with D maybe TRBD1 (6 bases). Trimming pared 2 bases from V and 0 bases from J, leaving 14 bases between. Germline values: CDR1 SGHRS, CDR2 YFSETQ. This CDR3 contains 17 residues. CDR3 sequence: CASSLQGLYATNEKLFF. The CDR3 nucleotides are TGCGCCAGCAGCTTACAGGGCCTTTATGCAACTAATGAAAAACTGTTTTTT. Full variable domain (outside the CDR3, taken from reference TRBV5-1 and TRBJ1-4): KAGVTQTPRYLIKTRGQQVTLSCSPISGHRSVSWYQQTPGQGLQFLFEYFSETQRNKGNFPGRFSGRQFSNSRSEMNVSTLELGDSALYLCASSLQGLYATNEKLFFGSGTQLSVL.

This CDR3 reads CASSAGDLNYGYTF. Here the CDR3 DNA reads TGTGCCAGCAGTGCGGGGGACCTAAACTATGGCTACACCTTC. The V and J genes are TRBV28 and TRBJ1-2; D is possibly TRBD1 (5 bases). CDR3 size: 14 residues. Trimming removed 5 bases at V and 2 bases at J, with 12 bases between. From germline, CDR1 is MDHEN and CDR2 SYDVKM.

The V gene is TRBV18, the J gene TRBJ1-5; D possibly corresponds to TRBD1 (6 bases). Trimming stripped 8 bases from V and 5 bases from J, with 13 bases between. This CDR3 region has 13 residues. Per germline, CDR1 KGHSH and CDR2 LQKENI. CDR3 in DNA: TGTGCCAGCCACGGAGGGGGGGATCAGCCCCAGCATTTT. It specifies CASHGGGDQPQHF.